Listed below are T cell receptor beta chains from one sample, sequenced in a study of CD8 T cells in ankylosing spondylitis. TCRdb passed the 5' RACE reads through MiXCR, listing each CDR3 protein once. Among about 460,000 distinct CDR3 sequences listed, roughly 5.2% were seen once. Source material: blood, either unsorted or a sorted T cell fraction (not recorded which). The source of these receptors is a male donor with ankylosing spondylitis. Both conserved end residues are trimmed from each CDR3.

j_gene	v_gene	CDR3aa
TRBJ1-1	TRBV29-1	SVEDPGKTEAF
TRBJ1-5	TRBV7-2	ASSQTVNQPQH
TRBJ2-1	TRBV25-1	ASSVGRRNNEQF
TRBJ1-6	TRBV12-3/TRBV12-4	ASSLVRRGSPLH
TRBJ2-1	TRBV10-2	ASSVTLAAKVGKNEQF
TRBJ2-3	TRBV20-1	SARDGTALDRDTQY
TRBJ2-6	TRBV18	ASSPGGLSSGANVLT
TRBJ2-7	TRBV20-1	SAGTGVVLREQY
TRBJ2-7	TRBV7-2	ASSFGVEQY
TRBJ2-5	TRBV12-5	ASGLGRGAPEETQY
TRBJ1-1	TRBV3-1	ASSQVWNTEAF
TRBJ2-5	TRBV25-1	ASRPTAQETQY
TRBJ2-1	TRBV7-2	ASSLFTGSSYNEQF